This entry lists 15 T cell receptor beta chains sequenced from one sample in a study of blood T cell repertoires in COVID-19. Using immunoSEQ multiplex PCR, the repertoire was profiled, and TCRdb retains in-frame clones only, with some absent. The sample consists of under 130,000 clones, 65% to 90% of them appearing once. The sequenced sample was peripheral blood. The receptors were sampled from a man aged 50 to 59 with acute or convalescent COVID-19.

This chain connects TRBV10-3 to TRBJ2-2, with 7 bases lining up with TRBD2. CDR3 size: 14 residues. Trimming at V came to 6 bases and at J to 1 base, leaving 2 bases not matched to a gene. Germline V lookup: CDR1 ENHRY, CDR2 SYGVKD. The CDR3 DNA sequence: TGTGCCATCAGAAGCGGGGAGAACACCGGGGAGCTGTTTTTT. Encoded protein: CAIRSGENTGELFF.

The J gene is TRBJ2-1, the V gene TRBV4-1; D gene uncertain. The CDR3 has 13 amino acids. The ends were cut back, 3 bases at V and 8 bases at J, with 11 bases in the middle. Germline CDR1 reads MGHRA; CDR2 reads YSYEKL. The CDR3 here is CASSHQQWDEQFF. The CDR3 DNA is TGCGCCAGCAGCCATCAACAGTGGGATGAGCAGTTCTTC.

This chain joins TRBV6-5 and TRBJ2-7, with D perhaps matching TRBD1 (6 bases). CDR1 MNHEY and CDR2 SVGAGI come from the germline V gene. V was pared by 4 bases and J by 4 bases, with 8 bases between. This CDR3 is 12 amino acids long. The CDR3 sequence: CASSSTGYEQYF. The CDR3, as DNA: TGTGCCAGCAGTTCTACAGGGTACGAGCAGTACTTC.

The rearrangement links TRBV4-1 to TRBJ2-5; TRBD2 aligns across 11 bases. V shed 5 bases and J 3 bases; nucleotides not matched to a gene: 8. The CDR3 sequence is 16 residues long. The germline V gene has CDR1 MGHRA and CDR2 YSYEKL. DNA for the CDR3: TGCGCCAGCAGCTTACTAGCGGGAGTTCCAAAAGAGACCCAGTACTTC. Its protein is CASSLLAGVPKETQYF.

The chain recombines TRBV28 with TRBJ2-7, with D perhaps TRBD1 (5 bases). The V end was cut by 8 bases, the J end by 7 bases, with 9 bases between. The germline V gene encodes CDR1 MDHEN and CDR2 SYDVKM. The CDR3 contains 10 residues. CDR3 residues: CASGPGEQYF. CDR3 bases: TGTGCCAGCGGACCAGGGGAGCAGTACTTC.

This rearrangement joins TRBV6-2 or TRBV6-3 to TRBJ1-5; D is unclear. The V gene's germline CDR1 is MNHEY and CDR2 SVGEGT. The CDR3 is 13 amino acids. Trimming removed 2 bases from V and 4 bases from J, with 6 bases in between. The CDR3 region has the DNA TGTGCCAGCAGTTACCAGTCTAATCAGCCCCAGCATTTT. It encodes CASSYQSNQPQHF.

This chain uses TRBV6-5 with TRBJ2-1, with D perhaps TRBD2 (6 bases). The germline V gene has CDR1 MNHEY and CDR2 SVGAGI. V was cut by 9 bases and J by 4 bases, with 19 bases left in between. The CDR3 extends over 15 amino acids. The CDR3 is CASKKEGNAYNEQFF. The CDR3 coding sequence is TGTGCCAGTAAGAAGGAGGGCAACGCGTACAATGAGCAGTTCTTC.

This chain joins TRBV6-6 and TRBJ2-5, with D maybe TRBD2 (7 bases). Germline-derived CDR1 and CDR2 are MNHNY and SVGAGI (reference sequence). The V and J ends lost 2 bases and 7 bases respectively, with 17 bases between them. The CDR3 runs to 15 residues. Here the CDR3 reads CASSYDRGAQGTQYF. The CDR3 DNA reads TGTGCCAGCAGTTACGATCGGGGGGCCCAGGGGACCCAGTACTTC.

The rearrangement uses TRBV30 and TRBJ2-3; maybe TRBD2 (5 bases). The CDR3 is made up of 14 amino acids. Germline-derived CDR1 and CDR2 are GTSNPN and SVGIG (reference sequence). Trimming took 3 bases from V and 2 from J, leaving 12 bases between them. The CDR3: CAWRGELITDTQYF. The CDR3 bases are TGTGCCTGGAGGGGAGAACTAATCACAGATACGCAGTATTTT.

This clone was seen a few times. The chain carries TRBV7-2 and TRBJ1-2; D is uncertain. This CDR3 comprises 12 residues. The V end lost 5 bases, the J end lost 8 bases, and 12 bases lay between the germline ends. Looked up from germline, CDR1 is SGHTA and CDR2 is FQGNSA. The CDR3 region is CASSRPRQGYTF. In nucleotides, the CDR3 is TGTGCCAGCAGCCGGCCGCGGCAGGGCTACACCTTC.

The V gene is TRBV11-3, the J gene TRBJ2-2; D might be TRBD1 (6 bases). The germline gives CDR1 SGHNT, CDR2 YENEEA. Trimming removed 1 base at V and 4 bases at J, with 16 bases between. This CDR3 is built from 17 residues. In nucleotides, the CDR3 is TGTGCCAGCAGCTTAGGGTCCGGGACAAGGGGCACCGGGGAGCTGTTTTTT. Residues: CASSLGSGTRGTGELFF.

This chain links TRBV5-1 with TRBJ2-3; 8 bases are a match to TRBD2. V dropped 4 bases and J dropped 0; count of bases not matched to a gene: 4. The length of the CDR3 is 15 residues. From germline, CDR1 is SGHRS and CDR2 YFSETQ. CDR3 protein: CASSLSGTSTDTQYF. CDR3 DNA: TGCGCCAGCAGCCTTAGCGGGACTAGCACAGATACGCAGTATTTT.

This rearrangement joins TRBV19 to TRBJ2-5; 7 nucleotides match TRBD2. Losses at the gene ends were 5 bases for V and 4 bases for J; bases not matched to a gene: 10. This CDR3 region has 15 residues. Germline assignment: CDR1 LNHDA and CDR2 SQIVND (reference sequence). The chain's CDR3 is CASSLLGAGSETQYF. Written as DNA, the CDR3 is TGTGCCAGTAGTCTTTTGGGAGCGGGGTCAGAGACCCAGTACTTC. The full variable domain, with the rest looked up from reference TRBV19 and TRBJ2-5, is DGGITQSPKYLFRKEGQNVTLSCEQNLNHDAMYWYRQDPGQGLRLIYYSQIVNDFQKGDIAEGYSVSREKKESFPLTVTSAQKNPTAFYLCASSLLGAGSETQYFGPGTRLLVL.

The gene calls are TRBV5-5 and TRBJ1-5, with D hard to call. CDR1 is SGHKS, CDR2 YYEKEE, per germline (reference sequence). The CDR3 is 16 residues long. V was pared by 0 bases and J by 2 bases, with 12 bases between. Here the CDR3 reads CASSLGGVGGNQPQHF. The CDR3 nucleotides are TGTGCCAGCAGCTTGGGGGGAGTCGGGGGCAATCAGCCCCAGCATTTT.

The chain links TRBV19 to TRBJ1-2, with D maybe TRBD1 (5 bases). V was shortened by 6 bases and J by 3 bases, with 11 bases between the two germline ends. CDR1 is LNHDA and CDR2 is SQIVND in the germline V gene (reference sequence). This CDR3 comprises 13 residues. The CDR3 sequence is CASSETADYGYTF. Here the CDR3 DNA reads TGTGCCAGTAGCGAGACAGCAGACTATGGCTACACCTTC.